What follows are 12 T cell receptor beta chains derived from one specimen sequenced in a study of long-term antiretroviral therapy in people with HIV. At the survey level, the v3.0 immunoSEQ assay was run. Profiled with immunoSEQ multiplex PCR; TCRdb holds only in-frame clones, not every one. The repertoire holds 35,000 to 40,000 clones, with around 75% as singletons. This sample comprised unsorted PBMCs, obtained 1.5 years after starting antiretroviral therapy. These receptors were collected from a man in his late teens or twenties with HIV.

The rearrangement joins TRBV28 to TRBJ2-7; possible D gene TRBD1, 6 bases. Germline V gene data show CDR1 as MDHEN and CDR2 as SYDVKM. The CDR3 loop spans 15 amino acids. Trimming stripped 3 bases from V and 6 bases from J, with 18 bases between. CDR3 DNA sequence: TGTGCCAGCAGTTTTCATCAGGGGCAGGTTAGCGAGCAGTACTTC. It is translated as CASSFHQGQVSEQYF.

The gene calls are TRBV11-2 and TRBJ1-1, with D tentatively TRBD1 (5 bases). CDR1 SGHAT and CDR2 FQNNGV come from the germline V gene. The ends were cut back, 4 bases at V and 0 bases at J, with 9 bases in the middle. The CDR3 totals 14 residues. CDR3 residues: CASSYWTLNTEAFF. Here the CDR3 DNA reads TGTGCCAGCAGCTATTGGACACTGAACACTGAAGCTTTCTTT. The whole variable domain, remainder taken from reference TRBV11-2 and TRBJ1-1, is EAGVAQSPRYKIIEKRQSVAFWCNPISGHATLYWYQQILGQGPKLLIQFQNNGVVDDSQLPKDRFSAERLKGVDSTLKIQPAKLEDSAVYLCASSYWTLNTEAFFGQGTRLTVV.

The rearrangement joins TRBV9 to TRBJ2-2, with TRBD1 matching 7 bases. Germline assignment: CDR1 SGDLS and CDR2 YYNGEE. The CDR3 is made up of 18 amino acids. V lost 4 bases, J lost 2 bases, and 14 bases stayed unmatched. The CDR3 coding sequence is TGTGCCAGCAGCCACCGAATCTCCGGGACAGAAAACACCGGGGAGCTGTTTTTT. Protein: CASSHRISGTENTGELFF.

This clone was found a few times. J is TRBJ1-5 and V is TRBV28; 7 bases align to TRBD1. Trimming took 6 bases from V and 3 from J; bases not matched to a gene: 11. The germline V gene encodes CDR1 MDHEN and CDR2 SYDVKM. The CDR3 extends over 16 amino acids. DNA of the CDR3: TGTGCCAGCAGGCCGGCGGGACAGACCCTCAATCAGCCCCAGCATTTT. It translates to CASRPAGQTLNQPQHF. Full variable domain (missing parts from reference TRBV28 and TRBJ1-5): DVKVTQSSRYLVKRTGEKVFLECVQDMDHENMFWYRQDPGLGLRLIYFSYDVKMKEKGDIPEGYSVSREKKERFSLILESASTNQTSMYLCASRPAGQTLNQPQHFGDGTRLSIL.

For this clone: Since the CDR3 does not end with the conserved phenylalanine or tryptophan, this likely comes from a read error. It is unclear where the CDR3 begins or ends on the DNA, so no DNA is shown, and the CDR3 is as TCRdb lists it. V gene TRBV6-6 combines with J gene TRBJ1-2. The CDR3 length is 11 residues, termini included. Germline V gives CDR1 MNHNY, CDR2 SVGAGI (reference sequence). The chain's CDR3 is CASSSGYRDQV.

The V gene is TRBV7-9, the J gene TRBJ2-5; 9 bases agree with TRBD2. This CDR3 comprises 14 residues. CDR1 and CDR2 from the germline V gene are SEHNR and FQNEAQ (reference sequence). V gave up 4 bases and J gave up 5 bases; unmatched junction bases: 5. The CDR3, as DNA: TGTGCCAGCAGCTCCCGACTAGCGGCGGAGACCCAGTACTTC. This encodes CASSSRLAAETQYF. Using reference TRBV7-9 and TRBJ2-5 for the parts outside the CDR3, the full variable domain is DTGVSQNPRHKITKRGQNVTFRCDPISEHNRLYWYRQTLGQGPEFLTYFQNEAQLEKSRLLSDRFSAERPKGSFSTLEIQRTEQGDSAMYLCASSSRLAAETQYFGPGTRLLVL.

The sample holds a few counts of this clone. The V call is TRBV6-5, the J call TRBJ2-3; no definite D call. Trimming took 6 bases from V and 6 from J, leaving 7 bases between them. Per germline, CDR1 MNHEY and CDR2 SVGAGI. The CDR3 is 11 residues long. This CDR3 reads CASSTGDTQYF. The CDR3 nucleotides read TGTGCCAGCAGCACCGGGGATACGCAGTATTTT.

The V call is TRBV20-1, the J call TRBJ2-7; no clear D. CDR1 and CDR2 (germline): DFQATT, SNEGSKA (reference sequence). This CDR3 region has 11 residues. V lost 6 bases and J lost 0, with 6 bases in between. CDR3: CSADISYEQYF. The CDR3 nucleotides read TGCAGTGCGGATATCTCCTACGAGCAGTACTTC.

CDR3 sequence (DNA): TGTGCCAGTAGTATGACACTCTCCTACGAGCAGTACTTC. Translated, it gives CASSMTLSYEQYF. The J gene is TRBJ2-7, the V gene TRBV19; D ambiguous. Germline lookup yields CDR1 LNHDA and CDR2 SQIVND (reference sequence). V dropped 3 bases and J dropped 0 bases, with 6 bases sitting between them. The CDR3 spans 13 residues.

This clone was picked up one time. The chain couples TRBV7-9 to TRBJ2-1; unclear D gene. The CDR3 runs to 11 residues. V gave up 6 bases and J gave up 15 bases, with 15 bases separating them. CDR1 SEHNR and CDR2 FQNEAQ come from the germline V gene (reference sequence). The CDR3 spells CASSQESRPFF. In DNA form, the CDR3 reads TGTGCCAGCAGTCAGGAGTCTAGGCCGTTCTTC.

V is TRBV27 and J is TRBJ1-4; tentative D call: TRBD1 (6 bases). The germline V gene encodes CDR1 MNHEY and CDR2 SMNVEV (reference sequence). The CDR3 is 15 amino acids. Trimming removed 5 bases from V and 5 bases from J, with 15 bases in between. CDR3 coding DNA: TGTGCCAGCAGTCGGGCGACAGGTCAAAATGAAAAACTGTTTTTT. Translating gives CASSRATGQNEKLFF.

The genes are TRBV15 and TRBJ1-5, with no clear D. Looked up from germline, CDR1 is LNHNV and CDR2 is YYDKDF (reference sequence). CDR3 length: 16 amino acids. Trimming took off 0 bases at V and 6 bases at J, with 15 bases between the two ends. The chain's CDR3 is CATSRDAAGGVQPQHF. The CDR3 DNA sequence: TGTGCCACCAGCAGAGATGCGGCCGGTGGGGTTCAGCCCCAGCATTTT.